This TCR beta chain stems from a study of shared clonotypes between healthy human individuals. Overall study findings and caveats: The generation probabilities recorded for non-shared clonotypes fell below those of clonotypes shared by all four donors.

Comment on this clone: Its cognate antigen is unknown.

The input for sorted-subset replicate PCRs was 200 ng DNA, some 30,000 T cell genomes. The method was immunoSEQ multiplex PCR; TCRdb's version includes in-frame clones alone and lacks a portion of them. This repertoire shows around 320,000 clones, over 75% found once; its top ten account for around 16%. The CDR3 covers 14 residues. The V end was cut by 5 bases, the J end by 0 bases, with 10 bases between. CDR1 and CDR2 from the germline V gene are MNHEY and SVGAGI. The rearrangement uses TRBV6-5 and TRBJ2-5, with no clear D. The sequenced sample was memory CD8+ T cells sorted from blood. The subset was: CD45RO+ cells pooled with CCR7-negative TemRA cells. The TCR originated in a man between 18 and 35 years old in good health. The CDR3 is CASSLTNHQETQYF. The CDR3 DNA is TGTGCCAGCAGTCTAACAAACCACCAAGAGACCCAGTACTTC.